Listed here are 28 T cell receptor beta chains from one sample, sequenced in a study of OX40 agonist ivuxolimab in advanced cancers. Assay: immunoSEQ multiplex PCR; the TCRdb copy retains only in-frame clones and omits some. Of 80,000 to 100,000 clones listed, around 88% were seen once; the top ten hold approximately 0.49%. The source was CD4+ or CD8+ T cells sorted from blood, collected in a trial of the OX40 agonist ivuxolimab. The receptors shown here come from an adult with an advanced solid tumor such as melanoma, head and neck, liver or kidney cancer.

Comments on this clone: One end of the junction varies from germline; a read error may be responsible. V usage is TRBV6-1 and J usage is TRBJ2-3, with 8 bases matching TRBD1. Germline assignment: CDR1 MNHNS and CDR2 SASEGT. This CDR3 has 14 residues. CDR3 region: CACRGNRGTDTQYF. The CDR3 region has the DNA TGTGCCTGCAGGGGGAACAGGGGGACAGATACGCAGTATTTT.

Note on this clone: This sample includes further DNA sequences coding for the same CDR3. This chain connects TRBV7-2 to TRBJ1-1; D gene unclear. The CDR3 has 15 residues. V lost 1 base and J 11 bases, leaving 20 bases between the germline ends. Germline V gene lookup returns CDR1 SGHTA and CDR2 FQGNSA. In DNA, the CDR3 is TGTGCCAGCAGCTTAGAGGCCGCGGGAAGTAGTGAGGCTTTCTTT. Translation: CASSLEAAGSSEAFF.

This chain joins TRBV5-4 and TRBJ1-2, with D perhaps matching TRBD1 (6 bases). This CDR3 has 15 residues. Germline CDR1 SGHNT, CDR2 YYREEE (reference sequence). The ends were cut back, 5 bases at V and 1 base at J, with 15 bases in the middle. For the CDR3, the DNA is TGTGCCAGCAGAGCTTCCGGGACACTTAACTATGGCTACACCTTC. It codes for CASRASGTLNYGYTF. Full variable domain (missing parts from reference TRBV5-4 and TRBJ1-2): ETGVTQSPTHLIKTRGQQVTLRCSSQSGHNTVSWYQQALGQGPQFIFQYYREEENGRGNFPPRFSGLQFPNYSSELNVNALELDDSALYLCASRASGTLNYGYTFGSGTRLTVV.

Of note for this clone: This same CDR3 is encoded by further DNA sequences in the sample. The V gene is TRBV6-4, the J gene TRBJ1-1; D not certain. This CDR3 spans 14 amino acids. V dropped 3 bases and J dropped 1 base, with 9 bases sitting between them. The germline CDR1 and CDR2 sequences are MRHNA and SNTAGT. The CDR3 loop reads CASSEEGGNTEAFF. CDR3 DNA: TGTGCCAGCAGTGAAGAGGGAGGGAACACTGAAGCTTTCTTT.

This clone appeared once. The chain joins TRBV7-9 to TRBJ1-2; TRBD1 is a possible D gene (5 bases). Trimming cost V 4 bases and J 6 bases, with 12 bases left between them. The CDR3 has 13 amino acids. Germline loops: CDR1 SEHNR, CDR2 FQNEAQ (reference sequence). CDR3 nucleotides: TGTGCCAGCAGCTCCGGGGCTGAGAATGGCTACACCTTC. Its protein product is CASSSGAENGYTF.

The rearrangement links TRBV5-4 to TRBJ1-2; D unresolved. CDR1 and CDR2 (germline): SGHNT, YYREEE (reference sequence). The CDR3 loop spans 14 amino acids. V shed 2 bases and J shed 2 bases, with 10 bases lying between them. The CDR3 sequence is CASSFGSSNYGYTF. DNA for the CDR3: TGTGCCAGCAGCTTTGGCAGTTCCAACTATGGCTACACCTTC.

This chain joins TRBV5-6 and TRBJ1-5; tentatively, D is TRBD1 (6 bases). CDR3 length: 16 amino acids. V was shortened by 2 bases and J by 1 base, with 13 bases between the two germline ends. CDR1 SGHDT and CDR2 YYEEEE come from the germline V gene. The CDR3 nucleotides are TGTGCCAGCAGCTTTACAGGGAGCGGGAGCAATCAGCCCCAGCATTTT. Amino acids: CASSFTGSGSNQPQHF.

This chain connects TRBV6-1 to TRBJ2-2; D is unclear. Trimming removed 6 bases from V and 1 base from J, with 9 bases in between. The CDR3 sequence is 14 residues long. Germline V gene lookup returns CDR1 MNHNS and CDR2 SASEGT. In DNA, the CDR3 is TGTGCCAGCAGCTTACAGCTGAACACCGGGGAGCTGTTTTTT. Protein: CASSLQLNTGELFF.

The rearrangement links TRBV19 to TRBJ1-5; D is possibly TRBD1 (5 bases). V was shortened by 0 bases and J by 5 bases, with 17 bases between the two germline ends. Germline V gene sequence: CDR1 LNHDA, CDR2 SQIVND (reference sequence). CDR3 length: 17 amino acids. Here the CDR3 reads CASSIDLGGAGDQPQHF. In nucleotides, the CDR3 is TGTGCCAGTAGTATAGATCTTGGAGGGGCAGGCGATCAGCCCCAGCATTTT.

The J gene is TRBJ2-7, the V gene TRBV2, with a weak D call TRBD2 (7 bases). The CDR3 sequence is 13 residues long. The germline V gene has CDR1 SNHLY and CDR2 FYNNEI. Trimming cost V 4 bases and J 5 bases, with 12 bases left between them. In nucleotides, the CDR3 is TGTGCCAGCAGTGGGACGGGGGGCAACGAGCAGTACTTC. Translated, it gives CASSGTGGNEQYF.

The gene calls are TRBV11-2 and TRBJ1-1, with D perhaps matching TRBD1 (5 bases). This CDR3 contains 17 residues. V shed 4 bases and J shed 8 bases, with 26 bases lying between them. Germline assignment: CDR1 SGHAT and CDR2 FQNNGV. Here the CDR3 DNA reads TGTGCCAGCAGCTCTCCTTACACCGGGACCTCCCTTCCGGAAGCTTTCTTT. It yields the protein CASSSPYTGTSLPEAFF.

The chain uses TRBV19 and TRBJ2-7; TRBD2 is a possible D gene (7 bases). The CDR3 contains 14 residues. V was clipped by 1 base and J by 2 bases, with 9 bases between them. Germline-derived CDR1 and CDR2 are LNHDA and SQIVND (reference sequence). The CDR3 DNA sequence: TGTGCCAGTAGTATAGGGGGGGGCCCCTACGAGCAGTACTTC. Amino acids: CASSIGGGPYEQYF.

This clone has just one count. The rearrangement joins TRBV10-3 to TRBJ1-1; D gene unclear. Germline-derived CDR1 and CDR2 are ENHRY and SYGVKD. Trimming shortened V by 10 bases and J by 1 base, and 7 bases separated the two germline ends. This CDR3 comprises 11 residues. CDR3 sequence: CATTQNTEAFF. For the CDR3, the DNA is TGTGCCACAACCCAGAACACTGAAGCTTTCTTT.

This clone was observed a few times. The chain couples TRBV27 to TRBJ2-5, with D possibly TRBD2 on 5 matching bases. V lost 8 bases to trimming and J lost 0 bases, with 16 bases between them. CDR1 and CDR2 from the germline V gene are MNHEY and SMNVEV (reference sequence). The CDR3 contains 15 residues. The CDR3 protein is CASGRARGYQETQYF. The CDR3 DNA follows: TGTGCCAGCGGGCGAGCCCGGGGATACCAAGAGACCCAGTACTTC.

V and J are TRBV5-1 and TRBJ2-7, with D unclear. This CDR3 region has 14 residues. Germline V gene data show CDR1 as SGHRS and CDR2 as YFSETQ. V was cut by 0 bases and J by 8 bases, with 15 bases left in between. CDR3 residues: CASSLGRGDDKQYF. The CDR3 DNA reads TGCGCCAGCAGCTTGGGCAGAGGCGATGACAAGCAGTACTTC.

J is TRBJ2-1 and V is TRBV4-1; D remains ambiguous. The CDR3 totals 13 residues. V shed 8 bases and J shed 5 bases, with 13 bases lying between them. Germline V CDR1 and CDR2: MGHRA, YSYEKL. The CDR3 loop is CASGTLTDNEQFF. The CDR3 DNA follows: TGCGCCAGCGGAACCCTAACTGACAATGAGCAGTTCTTC.

The CDR3 loop is CASSIGAVRPRGTEAFF. As DNA, the CDR3 is TGTGCCAGTAGTATAGGTGCCGTTCGCCCTAGGGGCACTGAAGCTTTCTTT. This chain links TRBV19 with TRBJ1-1; tentative D call: TRBD1 (5 bases). Deletions cut 1 base from V and 4 bases from J, with 19 bases between. The germline gives CDR1 LNHDA, CDR2 SQIVND (reference sequence). CDR3 length: 17 amino acids.

The chain recombines TRBV4-3 with TRBJ1-6; D uncertain. V gave up 0 bases and J gave up 9 bases, with 12 bases separating them. Germline V gene sequence: CDR1 LGHNA, CDR2 YSLEER. The CDR3 runs 15 residues. CDR3: CASSQDGLRRSPLHF. Here the CDR3 DNA reads TGCGCCAGCAGCCAAGACGGGTTGAGGCGTTCACCCCTCCACTTT.

This clone was seen a handful of times. The chain recombines TRBV29-1 with TRBJ2-5; D may correspond to TRBD1 or TRBD2 (5 bases each). With 0 bases removed from V and 1 base from J, the gap between germline ends came to 18 bases. This CDR3 has 17 residues. Germline assignment: CDR1 SQVTM and CDR2 ANQGSEA. CDR3 nucleotides: TGCAGCGTTGAAGATCGCAGGGCTAGCTCGGCCCAAGAGACCCAGTACTTC. Translation gives CSVEDRRASSAQETQYF.

This clone has more than one count but fewer than ten. This rearrangement joins TRBV2 to TRBJ1-2; a possible D gene is TRBD1 (5 bases). The V gene lost 8 bases and the J gene lost 1 base, with 8 bases spanning the gap. The CDR3 runs to 12 residues. Germline lookup yields CDR1 SNHLY and CDR2 FYNNEI. The CDR3 is CASGDLNYGYTF. CDR3 nucleotides: TGTGCCAGCGGGGACCTTAACTATGGCTACACCTTC.

In this sample, this clone turned up a few times. This rearrangement joins TRBV19 to TRBJ1-2; no definite D call. This CDR3 comprises 15 residues. The germline V gene has CDR1 LNHDA and CDR2 SQIVND (reference sequence). The V gene lost 0 bases and the J gene lost 3 bases, with 11 bases spanning the gap. The CDR3 loop reads CASSIDTGDHYGYTF. Written as DNA, the CDR3 is TGTGCCAGTAGTATAGACACCGGGGATCACTATGGCTACACCTTC.

The chain uses TRBV7-3 and TRBJ1-5; 7 bases are shared with TRBD1. From germline, CDR1 is SGHTA and CDR2 FQGTGA. The CDR3 contains 14 residues. J lost 5 bases, V lost 5 bases, and 6 bases had no gene match. This CDR3 reads CASSTGQVDQPQHF. CDR3 bases: TGTGCCAGCAGCACCGGACAGGTGGATCAGCCCCAGCATTTT.

The chain uses TRBV15 and TRBJ1-2; TRBD1 agrees at 7 bases. V lost 3 bases, J lost 8 bases, and 9 bases stayed unmatched. Germline values: CDR1 LNHNV, CDR2 YYDKDF (reference sequence). The CDR3 sequence is 14 residues long. CDR3 bases: TGTGCCACCAGCAGGACAGGGACCCTATTCGGCTACACCTTC. Encoded protein: CATSRTGTLFGYTF. Variable domain in full (rest from reference TRBV15 and TRBJ1-2): DAMVIQNPRYQVTQFGKPVTLSCSQTLNHNVMYWYQQKSSQAPKLLFHYYDKDFNNEADTPDNFQSRRPNTSFCFLDIRSPGLGDTAMYLCATSRTGTLFGYTFGSGTRLTVV.

This clone appeared a few times. The chain couples TRBV11-2 to TRBJ1-2, with D maybe TRBD1 (5 bases). This CDR3 comprises 13 residues. Deletions cut 2 bases from V and 8 bases from J, with 12 bases between. The germline V gene encodes CDR1 SGHAT and CDR2 FQNNGV. CDR3 residues: CASSLKGRLGYTF. For the CDR3, the DNA is TGTGCCAGCAGCTTAAAGGGGCGGCTAGGCTACACCTTC.

CDR3 in amino acids: CARGERAFF. The CDR3 DNA sequence: TGTGCCAGGGGGGAACGTGCTTTCTTT. The rearrangement joins TRBV2 to TRBJ1-1, with a tentative D call TRBD1 (5 bases). Germline CDR1 SNHLY, CDR2 FYNNEI. Deletions cut 9 bases from V and 11 bases from J, with 10 bases between. This CDR3 is built from 9 residues.

V and J are TRBV11-2 and TRBJ2-1; 7 nucleotides line up with TRBD1. Germline V gives CDR1 SGHAT, CDR2 FQNNGV. J lost 8 bases, V lost 1 base, and 11 bases had no gene match. This CDR3 contains 16 residues. The CDR3, as DNA: TGTGCCAGCAGCTTAGGAGTGCAGGGCGGACAGGATGAGCAGTTCTTC. This gives the protein CASSLGVQGGQDEQFF.

This chain connects TRBV14 to TRBJ1-2; no reliable D call. The CDR3 consists of 13 residues. The V and J ends lost 3 bases and 5 bases respectively, with 10 bases between them. The germline V gene encodes CDR1 SGHDN and CDR2 FVKESK. CDR3 sequence reads: CASSQGLGYGYTF. As DNA, the CDR3 is TGTGCCAGCAGCCAGGGCCTGGGGTATGGCTACACCTTC. Variable domain in full (rest from reference TRBV14 and TRBJ1-2): EAGVTQFPSHSVIEKGQTVTLRCDPISGHDNLYWYRRVMGKEIKFLLHFVKESKQDESGMPNNRFLAERTGGTYSTLKVQPAELEDSGVYFCASSQGLGYGYTFGSGTRLTVV.

The genes are TRBV5-1 and TRBJ2-5; 9 bases line up with TRBD1. V trimming: 6 bases; J trimming: 5 bases; junction bases outside the gene matches: 11. Germline assignment: CDR1 SGHRS and CDR2 YFSETQ. This CDR3 spans 15 amino acids. As DNA, the CDR3 is TGCGCCAGCATCGACGAACAGGGGGCGGGGGAGACCCAGTACTTC. Translation gives CASIDEQGAGETQYF.